This paragraph covers one T cell receptor (beta chain) sequence. The target antigen is unknown. This CDR3 is also generated by other DNA sequences in the sample. This sample is drawn from a study of shared clonotypes between healthy human individuals. The J segment lost 1 base and the V segment lost 2 bases, leaving 2 bases of the junction unmatched. This CDR3 has 14 residues. The germline gives CDR1 SGHNT, CDR2 YYREEE (reference sequence). Naive CD8 cells, CD45RO-negative and positively selected for CCR7, excluded terminally differentiated effector memory CD45RA+ cells. Free of recent acute infections or vaccinations, the donors were healthy HIV-negative adults. Tens of thousands of T cell genomes (approximately 0.2 ug DNA) went into each sorted-subset replicate. Sequenced by immunoSEQ multiplex PCR; TCRdb stores in-frame clones only, minus some. The table lists some 1,900,000 clones, roughly 95% of them singletons.

Overall study results and limits: Donor scarcity curtailed the genetic and exposure-history diversity represented herein. The sharing of 4% to 5.5% of naive CD4 clonotypes was seen across a handful of donors.

This receptor was obtained from a man between 18 and 35 years old in good health. The chain combines TRBV5-4 with TRBJ1-1, with TRBD1 identical over 7 bases. Sequencing was done on a sample of naive CD8+ T cells sorted from blood. The CDR3 nucleotides read TGTGCCAGCAGCTTCAGGGGGGGGAACACTGAAGCTTTCTTT. This gives the protein CASSFRGGNTEAFF.